These 8 T cell receptor beta chains were all obtained from the same sample, sequenced in a study of radiation and T cells in renal cell carcinoma (dated by TCRdb to 2018 to 2020). The time point tag for this specimen amounts to: baseline pretreatment blood. The treatment or condition label on this specimen signifies: 15 Gy SBRT to primary tumor, nephrectomy 4 weeks later. The library came from the immunoSEQ multiplex PCR assay. TCRdb stores this immuneACCESS table with in-frame sequences only. Part of the clones is absent; in the studies checked, under half of the shortfall reflects unresolved V genes, and no reason is known for the rest. Counted in this sample were about 160,000 clones; 88% of them appeared once. The ten largest account for around 4% of the sample. The sequences come from blood, collected from a patient whose treatment included radiotherapy and nephrectomy. These receptors were taken from an older woman with renal cell carcinoma.

The CDR3 DNA is TGTGCCAGCAGTGAAAGTGAGGGGAACACCATATATTTT. It yields the protein CASSESEGNTIYF. V gene TRBV2 combines with J gene TRBJ1-3; possibly TRBD1 for D (5 bases). V was trimmed by 2 bases and J by 7 bases, leaving 9 bases between them. CDR1 is SNHLY and CDR2 is FYNNEI in the germline V gene. This CDR3 region has 13 residues.

This clone was seen only once. J is TRBJ1-1 and V is TRBV6-5; 9 nucleotides match TRBD1. Germline V CDR1 and CDR2: MNHEY, SVGAGI. The CDR3 extends over 13 amino acids. With V trimmed by 7 bases and J by 11 bases, 11 bases remained unmatched. The DNA for the CDR3 is TGTGCCAGCAACAGAGACAGGGGGTTGGAGGCTTTCTTT. It codes for CASNRDRGLEAFF.

The chain joins TRBV29-1 to TRBJ2-2; no firm D call. This CDR3 comprises 13 residues. Per germline, CDR1 SQVTM and CDR2 ANQGSEA. Trimming cost V 6 bases and J 1 base, with 9 bases left between them. The CDR3 sequence: CSVRTGNTGELFF. In nucleotides, the CDR3 is TGCAGCGTACGGACGGGGAACACCGGGGAGCTGTTTTTT.

The chain recombines TRBV30 with TRBJ2-1; 12 bases line up with TRBD2. With 0 bases clipped from V and 14 bases from J, the junction kept 5 bases outside the gene matches. The CDR3 is made up of 13 amino acids. CDR1 and CDR2 (germline): GTSNPN, SVGIG (reference sequence). CDR3 nucleotides: TGTGCCTGGAGTGTCGGACTAGCGGGGTCTGAGTTCTTC. It translates to CAWSVGLAGSEFF.

This chain links TRBV6-5 with TRBJ1-2; D is ambiguous. V lost 6 bases and J lost 1, with 9 bases in between. Germline loops: CDR1 MNHEY, CDR2 SVGAGI. This CDR3 region has 13 residues. CDR3 amino acids: CASSPQVNYGYTF. The CDR3 nucleotides read TGTGCCAGCAGCCCCCAGGTTAACTATGGCTACACCTTC.

The chain couples TRBV19 to TRBJ2-3, with D possibly TRBD1 on 5 matching bases. Germline V gene data show CDR1 as LNHDA and CDR2 as SQIVND (reference sequence). The V end was cut by 3 bases, the J end by 6 bases, with 10 bases between. The CDR3 extends over 13 amino acids. CDR3 region: CASSMGQGDTQYF. CDR3 bases: TGTGCCAGTAGTATGGGGCAAGGGGATACGCAGTATTTT.

The rearrangement uses TRBV7-6 and TRBJ2-7; TRBD1 agrees at 7 bases. The junction had 8 bases not matched to a gene; V was cut back by 4 bases and J by 5 bases. The CDR3 runs to 14 residues. Germline V gene sequence: CDR1 SGHVS, CDR2 FNYEAQ. The CDR3 DNA is TGTGCCAGCAGCTACCGCATAACAGGGGACGAGCAGTACTTC. Protein product: CASSYRITGDEQYF.

The chain is built from TRBV18 and TRBJ1-1; 9 positions match TRBD1. V lost 8 bases and J lost 3; bases outside the gene matches: 7. Germline values: CDR1 KGHSH, CDR2 LQKENI. The CDR3 extends over 14 amino acids. The CDR3 spells CASGQGRGDTEAFF. In DNA, the CDR3 is TGTGCCAGCGGACAGGGGCGCGGGGACACTGAAGCTTTCTTT.